One and the same sample provided the 24 T cell receptor beta chains below, sequenced in a study of regulatory T cells in long-lasting Graves disease. Time point indicated: newly diagnosed GD, antithyroid drugs for less than 3 months. The TCR library was made from RNA that had been extracted from PBMCs in TRIzol. TCR beta libraries were built with iRepertoire HTBI primers and Arm-PCR of CDR3 regions. TCRdb called the multiplex PCR reads again in MiXCR, with one record for every CDR3 protein. The data hold some 490,000 distinct CDR3 sequences, with about 12% observed a single time. The data also belong to a second study, concerning T cells in Graves' hyperthyroidism and ophthalmopathy.

Sequenced material: peripheral blood mononuclear cells (PBMCs), taken at new diagnosis, from a patient treated with antithyroid drugs. All receptors derive from a woman aged 30 to 39 with Graves disease.

This clonotype appeared a few times. The chain recombines TRBV15 with TRBJ2-7, with TRBD1 matching 7 bases. CDR3 length: 14 residues. CDR1 and CDR2 (germline): LNHNV, YYDKDF (reference sequence). The V and J ends lost 5 bases and 4 bases, in that order; junction bases with no gene match: 8. The CDR3 DNA follows: TGTGCCACCAGCGGCCGACAGGGACGGTACGAGCAGTACTTC. Translated: CATSGRQGRYEQYF.

This clonotype appeared a few times. The genes are TRBV13 and TRBJ2-1, with 14 bases aligning to TRBD2. Trimming at V came to 3 bases and at J to 9 bases, leaving 7 bases not matched to a gene. Germline V CDR1 and CDR2: PRHDT, FYEKMQ (reference sequence). CDR3 length: 16 residues. Written as DNA, the CDR3 is TGTGCCAGCAGCTTCCTGACTAGCGGGAGGGCCGTTGAGCAGTTCTTC. It specifies CASSFLTSGRAVEQFF.

The gene calls are TRBV29-1 and TRBJ2-1; D call uncertain. Germline lookup yields CDR1 SQVTM and CDR2 ANQGSEA. The CDR3 consists of 12 residues. The germline V and J ends were trimmed by 5 bases and 3 bases, with 8 bases remaining between them. CDR3 DNA: TGCAGCGTTAGTCCAAACTACAATGAGCAGTTCTTC. This gives the protein CSVSPNYNEQFF.

This clonotype has more than one count but fewer than ten. This sequence joins TRBV3-1 and TRBJ2-7, with 9 bases aligning to TRBD2. Unmatched junction bases numbered 6, after V lost 3 bases and J lost 3 bases. The V gene's germline CDR1 is LGHDT and CDR2 YNNKEL (reference sequence). This CDR3 is 15 amino acids long. CDR3 DNA: TGTGCCAGCAGCCACACTAATAGCGGGAGCTACGAGCAGTACTTC. This gives the protein CASSHTNSGSYEQYF.

This clonotype appeared many times. The V call is TRBV5-1, the J call TRBJ2-1; D possibly corresponds to TRBD2 (6 bases). The CDR3 extends over 15 amino acids. Per germline, CDR1 SGHRS and CDR2 YFSETQ. Deletions cut 1 base from V and 1 base from J, with 9 bases between. The DNA for the CDR3 is TGCGCCAGCAGCTTGAATAGCGGTTCCTACAATGAGCAGTTCTTC. The encoded protein is CASSLNSGSYNEQFF.

In its sample, this clonotype was seen many times. This chain joins TRBV28 and TRBJ2-5, with D uncertain. This CDR3 is built from 15 residues. Germline loops: CDR1 MDHEN, CDR2 SYDVKM. Trimming cost V 1 base and J 1 base, with 10 bases left between them. CDR3 DNA sequence: TGTGCCAGCAGTTTATACAGCAGAGCCCAAGAGACCCAGTACTTC. Encoded protein: CASSLYSRAQETQYF. The variable domain in full, completed from reference TRBV28 and TRBJ2-5, reads DVKVTQSSRYLVKRTGEKVFLECVQDMDHENMFWYRQDPGLGLRLIYFSYDVKMKEKGDIPEGYSVSREKKERFSLILESASTNQTSMYLCASSLYSRAQETQYFGPGTRLLVL.

This clonotype was seen ten or more times. The V gene is TRBV12-3 or TRBV12-4, the J gene TRBJ1-5, with D maybe TRBD1 (5 bases). The CDR3 totals 15 residues. Trimming cost V 7 bases and J 4 bases, with 17 bases left between them. The CDR3 protein is CASTGWGGVNQPQHF. CDR3 nucleotides: TGTGCCAGCACGGGTTGGGGGGGAGTTAATCAGCCCCAGCATTTT.

There are many counts of this clonotype. The chain combines TRBV19 with TRBJ2-1; 10 positions agree with TRBD1. The CDR3 contains 16 residues. After removal of 5 bases from V and 3 bases from J, the junction contained 7 bases not matched to a gene. Germline CDR1 and CDR2: LNHDA and SQIVND (reference sequence). CDR3 sequence (DNA): TGTGCCAGTAGTGCCCTAGGGGACAGGGGCTACAATGAGCAGTTCTTC. Translated: CASSALGDRGYNEQFF.

This clonotype came up a few times. The chain links TRBV24-1 to TRBJ2-7; 11 bases agree with TRBD1. Germline trimming cut 4 bases from V and 5 bases from J; bases unmatched to any gene: 9. The CDR3 covers 16 residues. Looked up from germline, CDR1 is KGHDR and CDR2 is SFDVKD. CDR3 nucleotides: TGTGCCACCAGTGAAACCCCCGGGACAGGGGGTCACGAGCAGTACTTC. It yields the protein CATSETPGTGGHEQYF.

A few counts support this clonotype. V is TRBV25-1 and J is TRBJ2-2; 7 nucleotides align to TRBD1. V dropped 0 bases and J dropped 3; count of bases not matched to a gene: 19. Germline assignment: CDR1 MGHDK and CDR2 SYGVNS. CDR3 length: 21 residues. The CDR3: CASSEYRGQEIYHLYTGELFF. In DNA form, the CDR3 reads TGTGCCAGCAGTGAATACCGAGGACAGGAGATATACCACCTATACACCGGGGAGCTGTTTTTT.

This clonotype was detected many times. The chain has TRBV5-1 and TRBJ2-7, with 14 bases fitting TRBD2. Germline V gene data show CDR1 as SGHRS and CDR2 as YFSETQ. This CDR3 is built from 17 residues. V dropped 4 bases and J dropped 6; count of bases not matched to a gene: 12. The CDR3 coding sequence is TGCGCCAGCAGCCGGGGACTAGCGGGAGAAGGGATTGGCGAGCAGTACTTC. Its protein product is CASSRGLAGEGIGEQYF.

This clonotype was counted at least ten times. V is TRBV28 and J is TRBJ2-7; D is undetermined. The CDR3 sequence is 12 residues long. V was cut by 2 bases and J by 2 bases, with 4 bases left in between. Germline CDR1 reads MDHEN; CDR2 reads SYDVKM. The CDR3 loop is CASSLVAYEQYF. In DNA form, the CDR3 reads TGTGCCAGCAGTTTAGTCGCCTACGAGCAGTACTTC.

This clonotype appeared a few times. This chain connects TRBV27 to TRBJ1-5; no clear D. The CDR3 has 14 residues. Per the germline V gene, CDR1 is MNHEY and CDR2 is SMNVEV (reference sequence). V was shortened by 2 bases and J by 5 bases, with 10 bases between the two germline ends. In DNA, the CDR3 is TGTGCCAGCAGTTTAATCGGGAGGGATCAGCCCCAGCATTTT. Residues: CASSLIGRDQPQHF.

This clonotype was seen many times. The rearrangement links TRBV5-6 to TRBJ1-4, with 12 bases matching TRBD1. J lost 2 bases, V lost 4 bases, and 3 bases had no gene match. Germline V gene data show CDR1 as SGHDT and CDR2 as YYEEEE. There are 16 residues in the CDR3. The CDR3 nucleotides read TGTGCCAGCAGCCCCGGGACAGGGGGCACTAATGAAAAACTGTTTTTT. This codes for CASSPGTGGTNEKLFF.

Concerning this clonotype: Since a much larger clone is just one base distant, this may be a read error. The chain employs TRBV9 and TRBJ2-5, with 8 bases matching TRBD1. The CDR3 runs 14 residues. CDR1 SGDLS and CDR2 YYNGEE come from the germline V gene. In DNA form, the CDR3 reads TGTGCCAGCAGCCCCCGGACAGGGACGGAGACCCAGCACTTC. Translation: CASSPRTGTETQHF.

The chain joins TRBV9 to TRBJ1-1; D is ambiguous. The CDR3 runs 13 residues. The ends were cut back, 3 bases at V and 4 bases at J, with 10 bases in the middle. Germline CDR1 SGDLS, CDR2 YYNGEE. This chain's CDR3 is CASSGGFGTEAFF. CDR3 coding DNA: TGTGCCAGCAGCGGGGGTTTCGGCACTGAAGCTTTCTTT.

The rearrangement links TRBV27 to TRBJ1-2; 9 nucleotides align to TRBD1. V trimming: 3 bases; J trimming: 1 base; junction bases outside the gene matches: 9. CDR3 length equals 17 residues. In germline, CDR1 is MNHEY, CDR2 SMNVEV (reference sequence). The CDR3 nucleotides are TGTGCCAGCAGTTTCTTGGGACAGGGAGGAGGTAACTATGGCTACACCTTC. Residues: CASSFLGQGGGNYGYTF.

This clonotype was found many times. J is TRBJ1-1 and V is TRBV2; 8 bases align to TRBD1. V was clipped by 7 bases and J by 1 base; unmatched bases: 5. This CDR3 is built from 14 residues. Germline V lookup: CDR1 SNHLY, CDR2 FYNNEI. The CDR3 protein is CASIPGTGNTEAFF. Here the CDR3 DNA reads TGTGCCAGCATACCCGGGACAGGGAACACTGAAGCTTTCTTT.

The rearrangement joins TRBV2 to TRBJ1-1; possibly TRBD1 for D (5 bases). Germline CDR1 and CDR2: SNHLY and FYNNEI. Trimming pared 3 bases from V and 3 bases from J, leaving 14 bases between. This CDR3 has 15 residues. The CDR3 is CASSENPSGDTEAFF. The CDR3 nucleotides read TGTGCCAGCAGTGAGAATCCCTCGGGGGACACTGAAGCTTTCTTT.

The gene calls are TRBV30 and TRBJ2-7; 8 nucleotides line up with TRBD1. V was clipped by 2 bases and J by 6 bases; unmatched bases: 6. Germline CDR1 and CDR2: GTSNPN and SVGIG (reference sequence). The CDR3 has 13 amino acids. The CDR3 is CAWSTQTGAEQYF. CDR3 in DNA: TGTGCCTGGAGTACCCAGACAGGGGCCGAGCAGTACTTC.

Ten or more counts support this clonotype. The V and J genes are TRBV7-2 and TRBJ2-5; D is uncertain. V was cut by 5 bases and J by 1 base, with 11 bases left in between. Germline assignment: CDR1 SGHTA and CDR2 FQGNSA. The length of the CDR3 is 14 residues. CDR3 DNA: TGTGCCAGCAGCCCATGGGCCCTCCAAGAGACCCAGTACTTC. Translating it yields CASSPWALQETQYF. Looking up the rest from reference TRBV7-2 and TRBJ2-5 gives the full variable domain: GAGVSQSPSNKVTEKGKDVELRCDPISGHTALYWYRQSLGQGLEFLIYFQGNSAPDKSGLPSDRFSAERTGGSVSTLTIQRTQQEDSAVYLCASSPWALQETQYFGPGTRLLVL.

This clonotype was detected only a few times. The chain joins TRBV9 to TRBJ2-1; D call uncertain. Germline loops: CDR1 SGDLS, CDR2 YYNGEE. Trimming shortened V by 5 bases and J by 4 bases, and 16 bases separated the two germline ends. This CDR3 has 15 amino acids. The CDR3 DNA is TGTGCCAGCAGTGCCGGCAGGTCTACTTACAATGAGCAGTTCTTC. Translating it yields CASSAGRSTYNEQFF.

This clonotype was seen many times. The CDR3 DNA sequence: TGTGCCAGCAGCCCCCTAGCGGGAGTAATATCCAATGAGCAGTTCTTC. Translating it yields CASSPLAGVISNEQFF. The rearrangement links TRBV3-1 to TRBJ2-1, with 10 positions matching TRBD2. This CDR3 comprises 16 residues. The ends lost 4 bases at V and 6 bases at J; junction bases unmatched: 9. Germline V gene lookup returns CDR1 LGHDT and CDR2 YNNKEL (reference sequence).

This clonotype showed up just a few times. The chain joins TRBV6-1 to TRBJ2-6; the D gene is possibly TRBD1 (5 bases). The CDR3 spans 15 residues. CDR1 is MNHNS, CDR2 SASEGT, per germline. V was trimmed by 5 bases and J by 2 bases, leaving 10 bases between them. The CDR3 loop is CASSTQGTGANVLTF. For the CDR3, the DNA is TGTGCCAGCAGTACCCAGGGAACTGGGGCCAACGTCCTGACTTTC.